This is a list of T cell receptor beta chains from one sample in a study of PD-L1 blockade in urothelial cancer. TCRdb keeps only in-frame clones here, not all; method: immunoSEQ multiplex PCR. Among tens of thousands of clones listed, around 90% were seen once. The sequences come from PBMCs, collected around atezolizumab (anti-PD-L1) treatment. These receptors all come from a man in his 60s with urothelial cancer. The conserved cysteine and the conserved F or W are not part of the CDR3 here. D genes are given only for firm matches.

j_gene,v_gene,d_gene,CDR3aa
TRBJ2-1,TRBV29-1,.,SVWQGGEQF
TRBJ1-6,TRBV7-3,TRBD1,ASSPGQGGNSPLH
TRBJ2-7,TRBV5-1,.,ASSSGQRYEQY
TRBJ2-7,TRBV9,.,ASSEGTAGGEQY
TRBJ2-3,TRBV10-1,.,ASSDGSIGDTQY
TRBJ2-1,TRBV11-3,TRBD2,ASSLVGTSGGETNEQF
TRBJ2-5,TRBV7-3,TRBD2,ASSLVGGEETQY
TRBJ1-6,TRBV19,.,ASSMVQGRNSPLH
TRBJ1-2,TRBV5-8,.,ASSPWGGNGYT
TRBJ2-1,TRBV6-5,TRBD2,ASSPGLEDNEQF
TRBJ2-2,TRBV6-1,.,ASRPQGTGELF
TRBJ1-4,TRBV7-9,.,ASSLDRLVNEKLF
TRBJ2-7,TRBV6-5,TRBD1,ASRPTGTASYEQY
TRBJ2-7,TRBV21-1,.,ASSKEPPVDSGSSYEQY
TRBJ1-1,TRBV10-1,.,ASSESLWAQETAF
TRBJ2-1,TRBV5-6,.,ASSPEVAAYNEQF
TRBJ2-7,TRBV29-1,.,SVEGQPPFYEQY
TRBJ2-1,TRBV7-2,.,ASSFGTAAEQF
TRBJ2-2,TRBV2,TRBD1,ASREGQGFTGELF
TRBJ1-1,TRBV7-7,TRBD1,ASSKGQGTEAF
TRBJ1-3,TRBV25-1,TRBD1,ASQDDRVVSGPGNTIY
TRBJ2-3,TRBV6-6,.,ASSYSFTGTDTQY
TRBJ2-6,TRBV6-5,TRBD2,ASSFAGAGANVLT
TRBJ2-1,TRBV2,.,ASSDRGGEQF
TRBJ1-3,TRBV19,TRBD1,ASSISVTGPGNTIY
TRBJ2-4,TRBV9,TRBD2,ASSATSGNGGIQY
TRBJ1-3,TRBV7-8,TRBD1,ASSLGVQGVSDTIY
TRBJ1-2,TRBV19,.,ASNTQNLYGYT
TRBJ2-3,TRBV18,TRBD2,ASSPPGRDGTQY
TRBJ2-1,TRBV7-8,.,ASSLLSEQF
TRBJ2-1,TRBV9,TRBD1,ASSGQGYNEQF
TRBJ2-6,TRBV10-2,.,ASSVPGTGANVLT
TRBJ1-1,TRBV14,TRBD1,ASSQDLGQGAAF
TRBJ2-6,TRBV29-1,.,SAVLVSGANVLT
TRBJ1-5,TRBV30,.,AWSRRGDSNQPQH
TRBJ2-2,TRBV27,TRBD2,ASSFRLAANTGELF
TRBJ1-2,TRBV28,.,ASSPRQENYGYT
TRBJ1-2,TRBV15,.,ATSGSGYGYT
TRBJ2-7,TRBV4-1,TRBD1,ASSQRGQGSHEQY
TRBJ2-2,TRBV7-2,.,ASSVSGQHTGELF
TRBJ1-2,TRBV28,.,ASSFNRVANYGYT
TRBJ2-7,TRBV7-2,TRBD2,ASSSNPGTRAGEQY
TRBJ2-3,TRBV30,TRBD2,AWGSGTSSFSTDTQY
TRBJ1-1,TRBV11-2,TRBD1,ASSFTGGKAF
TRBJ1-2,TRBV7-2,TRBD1,ASSLRQGADYGYT
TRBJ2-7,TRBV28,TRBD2,ASPPPSGGYASSYEQY
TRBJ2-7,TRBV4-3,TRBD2,ASSQDCQVGLAGGRAPYEQY
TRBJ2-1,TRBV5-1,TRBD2,ASSLKGLGGTSGIKANEQF
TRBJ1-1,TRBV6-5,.,ASSYDAIGVGTEAF
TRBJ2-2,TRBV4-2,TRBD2,ASSPYLLAGASNTGELF
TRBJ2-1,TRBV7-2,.,ASSYPQPYNEQF
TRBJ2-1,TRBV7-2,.,ASSLLEASYNEQF
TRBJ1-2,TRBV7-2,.,ASSVYGEGYT